Listed here are 17 T cell receptor beta chains from one sample, sequenced in a study of human T cells and chemical hapten exposure. Extraction of total RNA was performed on unfractionated whole blood. TCRdb called the 5' RACE reads again in MiXCR, with one record for every CDR3 protein. The top ten clones hold around 2.8% of a sample with 100,000 to 120,000 distinct CDR3 sequences, roughly 19% of them seen once. These receptors were collected from a human donor in good health.

This clonotype was picked up many times. Here the CDR3 reads CASSFPQYGSRGDTQYF. The CDR3 nucleotides read TGTGCCAGCAGTTTCCCCCAGTACGGGAGTAGAGGAGATACGCAGTATTTT. The chain employs TRBV28 and TRBJ2-3; TRBD2 might be the D (6 bases). With 3 bases removed from V and 5 bases from J, the gap between germline ends came to 21 bases. This CDR3 contains 17 residues. Per germline, CDR1 MDHEN and CDR2 SYDVKM.

The rearrangement joins TRBV10-3 to TRBJ1-5; D gene uncertain. Germline V gene lookup returns CDR1 ENHRY and CDR2 SYGVKD. The CDR3 has 13 amino acids. V was pared by 3 bases and J by 8 bases, with 11 bases between. CDR3 bases: TGTGCCATCAGTGATCGGGCGGCCAAGCCCCAGCATTTT. It encodes CAISDRAAKPQHF.

The J gene is TRBJ2-3, the V gene TRBV28; 11 nucleotides match TRBD1. Germline CDR1 and CDR2: MDHEN and SYDVKM. Unmatched junction bases numbered 18, after V lost 6 bases and J lost 10 bases. The CDR3 covers 17 residues. CDR3 region: CASSGQGARASGMSQYF. CDR3 sequence (DNA): TGTGCCAGCAGCGGACAGGGGGCGCGGGCTAGCGGGATGTCGCAGTATTTT.

The chain has TRBV29-1 and TRBJ1-1; D gene uncertain. The CDR3 runs 11 residues. Per germline, CDR1 SQVTM and CDR2 ANQGSEA. Trimming removed 7 bases at V and 0 bases at J, with 6 bases between. CDR3 amino acids: CSATLNTEAFF. In nucleotides, the CDR3 is TGCAGCGCCACCTTGAACACTGAAGCTTTCTTT.

This clonotype has a handful of counts. The chain uses TRBV12-3 or TRBV12-4 and TRBJ2-7; D tentatively fits TRBD1 or TRBD2 (5 bases each). This CDR3 contains 13 residues. V lost 4 bases, J lost 6 bases, and 13 bases lay in between. The CDR3 DNA follows: TGTGCCAGCAGTTCGGTCGGGGCCTCCGAGCAGTACTTC. Its protein is CASSSVGASEQYF.

This clonotype showed up just a few times. The J gene is TRBJ2-2, the V gene TRBV7-6; perhaps TRBD2 as D (5 bases). Germline loops: CDR1 SGHVS, CDR2 FNYEAQ. Trimming removed 2 bases at V and 5 bases at J, with 9 bases between. The CDR3 runs to 14 residues. CDR3 residues: CASSLNTGTGELFF. For the CDR3, the DNA is TGTGCCAGCAGCTTAAATACGGGAACCGGGGAGCTGTTTTTT.

This clonotype was counted only a few times. The V call is TRBV6-4, the J call TRBJ2-1, with D possibly being TRBD1 or TRBD2 (5 bases each). Trimming removed 3 bases at V and 4 bases at J, with 13 bases between. There are 15 residues in the CDR3. Germline V gives CDR1 MRHNA, CDR2 SNTAGT. The CDR3 sequence: CASSERGLGYNEQFF. CDR3 nucleotides: TGTGCCAGCAGTGAGAGGGGCCTGGGATACAATGAGCAGTTCTTC.

This rearrangement joins TRBV3-1 to TRBJ2-2; perhaps TRBD2 as D (5 bases). The length of the CDR3 is 15 residues. Trimming stripped 0 bases from V and 6 bases from J, with 11 bases between. CDR1 is LGHDT, CDR2 YNNKEL, per germline (reference sequence). The CDR3 region is CASSQELDNAGELFF. The CDR3 DNA follows: TGTGCCAGCAGCCAAGAACTAGATAACGCCGGGGAGCTGTTTTTT.

The genes are TRBV6-5 and TRBJ2-2, with no clear D. The CDR3 spans 15 residues. V was trimmed by 3 bases and J by 3 bases, leaving 11 bases between them. Germline loops: CDR1 MNHEY, CDR2 SVGAGI. CDR3 loop: CASSYLGYDTGELFF. The CDR3 coding sequence is TGTGCCAGCAGTTATCTGGGTTATGACACCGGGGAGCTGTTTTTT.

This clonotype appeared a few times. This sequence joins TRBV19 and TRBJ2-1; D possibly corresponds to TRBD1 (6 bases). V shed 3 bases and J shed 2 bases, with 17 bases lying between them. This CDR3 has 17 residues. CDR1 and CDR2 (germline): LNHDA, SQIVND (reference sequence). For the CDR3, the DNA is TGTGCCAGTAGTATGAACCAGGGGCAGAGGGCCTACAATGAGCAGTTCTTC. Translated, it gives CASSMNQGQRAYNEQFF. Filled out from reference TRBV19 and TRBJ2-1, the complete variable domain reads DGGITQSPKYLFRKEGQNVTLSCEQNLNHDAMYWYRQDPGQGLRLIYYSQIVNDFQKGDIAEGYSVSREKKESFPLTVTSAQKNPTAFYLCASSMNQGQRAYNEQFFGPGTRLTVL.

The V gene is TRBV28, the J gene TRBJ2-1; 8 bases are shared with TRBD2. Trimming cost V 0 bases and J 5 bases; bases outside gene matches: 3. The CDR3 runs 15 residues. The germline V gene encodes CDR1 MDHEN and CDR2 SYDVKM. CDR3 coding DNA: TGTGCCAGCAGTTTATGGTCGGGAGGGGACAATGAGCAGTTCTTC. This codes for CASSLWSGGDNEQFF. Variable domain in full (rest from reference TRBV28 and TRBJ2-1): DVKVTQSSRYLVKRTGEKVFLECVQDMDHENMFWYRQDPGLGLRLIYFSYDVKMKEKGDIPEGYSVSREKKERFSLILESASTNQTSMYLCASSLWSGGDNEQFFGPGTRLTVL.

This clonotype was detected only a few times. The rearrangement uses TRBV11-2 and TRBJ2-1; D may be TRBD2 (5 bases). V lost 4 bases and J lost 12, with 19 bases in between. Germline CDR1 SGHAT, CDR2 FQNNGV. CDR3 length equals 14 residues. The CDR3 protein is CASSSGRTHSWQFF. CDR3 nucleotide sequence: TGTGCCAGCAGCTCCGGACGGACTCACTCATGGCAGTTCTTC. The full variable domain, rest sourced from reference TRBV11-2 and TRBJ2-1, is EAGVAQSPRYKIIEKRQSVAFWCNPISGHATLYWYQQILGQGPKLLIQFQNNGVVDDSQLPKDRFSAERLKGVDSTLKIQPAKLEDSAVYLCASSSGRTHSWQFFGPGTRLTVL.

In its sample, this clonotype was seen many times. The V call is TRBV10-3, the J call TRBJ1-2; unclear D gene. V was clipped by 0 bases and J by 1 base, with 3 bases between them. The length of the CDR3 is 13 residues. Per germline, CDR1 ENHRY and CDR2 SYGVKD. For the CDR3, the DNA is TGTGCCATCAGTGAGTCCCTTAACTATGGCTACACCTTC. Encoded protein: CAISESLNYGYTF.

There are a few counts of this clonotype. The chain combines TRBV5-1 with TRBJ2-1, with 7 bases lining up with TRBD2. The CDR3 runs 15 residues. Germline CDR1 is SGHRS and CDR2 is YFSETQ. The V and J ends lost 2 bases and 8 bases, in that order; junction bases with no gene match: 10. The CDR3 bases are TGCGCCAGCAGCTTATGGGACTATAGCCCCGATGAGCAGTTCTTC. Encoded protein: CASSLWDYSPDEQFF.

The chain couples TRBV7-8 to TRBJ2-7; D call uncertain. Trimming shortened V by 1 base and J by 6 bases, and 25 bases separated the two germline ends. The CDR3 is 18 residues long. Germline V gene sequence: CDR1 SGHVS, CDR2 FQNEAQ. CDR3 nucleotide sequence: TGTGCCAGCAGCTTAGTGAGCCGGCCAGGTTTTACGGGTCCCGAGCAGTACTTC. Translating gives CASSLVSRPGFTGPEQYF.

This chain connects TRBV29-1 to TRBJ2-7, with D possibly matching TRBD2 (5 bases). The CDR3 is 13 amino acids. From germline, CDR1 is SQVTM and CDR2 ANQGSEA. Deletions cut 1 base from V and 6 bases from J, with 13 bases between. CDR3 nucleotides: TGCAGCGTTGAAGGCGGAAGAGGGCCCGAGCAGTACTTC. It specifies CSVEGGRGPEQYF.

This clonotype showed up just a few times. The chain uses TRBV27 and TRBJ1-1, with a tentative D call TRBD1 (5 bases). The germline V gene has CDR1 MNHEY and CDR2 SMNVEV (reference sequence). The CDR3 runs 14 residues. The V end was cut by 3 bases, the J end by 5 bases, with 13 bases between. The CDR3 region has the DNA TGTGCCAGCAGTTTGCAAGGGGAGAGAACTGAAGCTTTCTTT. Residues: CASSLQGERTEAFF.